Presented here are 31 T cell receptor beta chains from one specimen sequenced in a study of cytomegalovirus exposure and HLA in healthy donors. The PCR made use of 60 Vbeta and 13 Jbeta primers. This table comes from immunoSEQ multiplex PCR, and its TCRdb copy is limited to in-frame clones, with some not included. The sample lists about 170,000 clones, approximately 85% occurring once. The source material was PBMCs. These receptors originate from a young man in good health and CMV-seropositive.

CDR3 sequence (DNA): TGTGCCAGCAGCCGAGGGACTAGCGGGGGGAATGAGCAGTTCTTC. The encoded protein is CASSRGTSGGNEQFF. The chain combines TRBV6-5 with TRBJ2-1; 15 bases match TRBD2. The J segment lost 7 bases and the V segment lost 6 bases, leaving 4 bases of the junction unmatched. Germline V CDR1 and CDR2: MNHEY, SVGAGI. CDR3 length: 15 amino acids.

The V and J genes are TRBV4-3 and TRBJ2-7; 8 bases map to TRBD2. This CDR3 is 15 amino acids long. The V gene's germline CDR1 is LGHNA and CDR2 YSLEER. V shed 3 bases, J shed 1 base, and the junction held 5 bases outside the gene matches. For the CDR3, the DNA is TGCGCCAGCAGCCAGCTTAGCGGGGAATCCTACGAGCAGTACTTC. Its translation is CASSQLSGESYEQYF.

This chain connects TRBV5-4 to TRBJ2-2; the D is unclear. CDR1 and CDR2 from the germline V gene are SGHNT and YYREEE (reference sequence). V was clipped by 1 base and J by 2 bases, with 6 bases between them. CDR3 size: 14 residues. For the CDR3, the DNA is TGTGCCAGCAGCTTGCCCCTTAACACCGGGGAGCTGTTTTTT. It specifies CASSLPLNTGELFF.

The V and J genes are TRBV5-1 and TRBJ1-1; D is possibly TRBD1 (6 bases). CDR3 length: 16 amino acids. V gave up 5 bases and J gave up 3 bases, with 20 bases separating them. From germline, CDR1 is SGHRS and CDR2 YFSETQ. The CDR3 region has the DNA TGCGCCAGCAGTCCCAGGGGACCCCCAATGGACACTGAAGCTTTCTTT. Translating gives CASSPRGPPMDTEAFF.

The chain combines TRBV19 with TRBJ2-7; no clear D gene. The CDR3 covers 15 residues. Germline lookup yields CDR1 LNHDA and CDR2 SQIVND (reference sequence). V was cut by 5 bases and J by 0 bases, with 14 bases left in between. CDR3 in amino acids: CASSDPAGLSYEQYF. For the CDR3, the DNA is TGTGCCAGTAGTGATCCGGCAGGCCTCTCCTACGAGCAGTACTTC.

The chain links TRBV27 to TRBJ1-1; 7 positions agree with TRBD1. This CDR3 spans 15 amino acids. CDR1 and CDR2 (germline): MNHEY, SMNVEV (reference sequence). V lost 2 bases to trimming and J lost 1 base; unmatched junction nucleotides: 4. CDR3 loop: CASSLPGQQNTEAFF. The DNA of the CDR3 is TGTGCCAGCAGTTTACCGGGACAGCAGAACACTGAAGCTTTCTTT.

The chain couples TRBV6-5 to TRBJ1-2; 8 positions match TRBD1. The CDR3 has 11 amino acids. Per the germline V gene, CDR1 is MNHEY and CDR2 is SVGAGI. The V segment lost 6 bases and the J segment 8 bases; nucleotides outside the gene matches: 2. In nucleotides, the CDR3 is TGTGCCAGCAGAGACAGGGGCGGCTACACCTTC. The encoded protein is CASRDRGGYTF.

The chain recombines TRBV19 with TRBJ2-5, with unresolved D. The assigned J gene may be wrong: the sequence end matches TRBJ2-7 better. CDR1 is LNHDA and CDR2 is SQIVND in the germline V gene (reference sequence). The CDR3 has 15 amino acids. CDR3 nucleotides: TGTGCCAGTAGGTCCCTCCCGGTGAGCTCCTACGAGCAGTACTTC. Amino acid sequence: CASRSLPVSSYEQYF.

Details on this clone: Sequence at one end of the junction differs from germline and may be a read error. This chain joins TRBV9 and TRBJ2-6, with TRBD1 matching over 7 bases. This CDR3 has 16 residues. Germline-derived CDR1 and CDR2 are SGDLS and YYNGEE. The CDR3 region is CASSARDSSGANGLTF. In DNA, the CDR3 is TGTGCCAGCAGCGCCCGGGACAGCTCTGGGGCCAACGGCCTGACTTTC.

This clone has only a few counts. This rearrangement joins TRBV6-6 to TRBJ1-1; no clear D. The V gene's germline CDR1 is MNHNY and CDR2 SVGAGI (reference sequence). The CDR3 is 13 residues long. Trimming took off 2 bases at V and 1 base at J, with 5 bases between the two ends. This chain's CDR3 is CASSYGPNTEAFF. CDR3 nucleotides: TGTGCCAGCAGTTACGGGCCGAACACTGAAGCTTTCTTT.

V is TRBV12-5 and J is TRBJ2-3, with 7 positions matching TRBD2. The CDR3 sequence is 15 residues long. From germline, CDR1 is LGHNT and CDR2 FRNRAP. The V and J ends lost 2 bases and 9 bases, in that order; junction bases with no gene match: 11. CDR3 loop: CASGLMTAGLRTQYF. CDR3 bases: TGTGCTAGTGGTTTGATGACAGCGGGGTTGAGAACGCAGTATTTT.

V usage is TRBV2 and J usage is TRBJ1-5; unclear D gene. The CDR3 sequence is 13 residues long. V lost 8 bases to trimming and J lost 3 bases, with 11 bases between them. Germline CDR1 reads SNHLY; CDR2 reads FYNNEI. CDR3 in amino acids: CASWAGNNQPQHF. The CDR3 DNA follows: TGTGCCAGCTGGGCGGGGAACAATCAGCCCCAGCATTTT.

This rearrangement joins TRBV7-2 to TRBJ2-7; perhaps TRBD2 as D (5 bases). Germline lookup yields CDR1 SGHTA and CDR2 FQGNSA. V dropped 0 bases and J dropped 0 bases, with 9 bases sitting between them. CDR3 length: 15 amino acids. CDR3 in DNA: TGTGCCAGCAGCTTAGCGCACAGCGGCTCCTACGAGCAGTACTTC. Protein: CASSLAHSGSYEQYF.

The chain employs TRBV19 and TRBJ2-7; no clear D gene. Trimming left V 3 bases short and J 3 bases short, with 6 bases between. This CDR3 region has 12 residues. Looked up from germline, CDR1 is LNHDA and CDR2 is SQIVND (reference sequence). CDR3 region: CASSMGFYEQYF. In DNA form, the CDR3 reads TGTGCCAGTAGTATGGGCTTCTACGAGCAGTACTTC.

The chain employs TRBV5-1 and TRBJ2-2; TRBD1 agrees at 7 bases. The CDR3 totals 15 residues. Germline V CDR1 and CDR2: SGHRS, YFSETQ. The J segment lost 7 bases and the V segment lost 3 bases, leaving 9 bases of the junction unmatched. The CDR3 loop is CASSSGTATRGELFF. The CDR3 DNA reads TGCGCCAGCAGCTCCGGGACAGCGACCCGCGGGGAGCTGTTTTTT.

This chain connects TRBV18 to TRBJ1-3; 10 bases match TRBD1. Germline trimming cut 5 bases from V and 3 bases from J; bases unmatched to any gene: 10. Germline V gene lookup returns CDR1 KGHSH and CDR2 LQKENI. The CDR3 has 17 residues. This chain's CDR3 is CASSTRQGAAGGNTIYF. CDR3 sequence (DNA): TGTGCCAGCTCAACGAGACAGGGGGCAGCTGGTGGAAACACCATATATTTT.

V is TRBV7-2 and J is TRBJ2-7, with TRBD2 identical over 10 bases. Germline V gene data show CDR1 as SGHTA and CDR2 as FQGNSA. V shed 2 bases, J shed 6 bases, and the junction held 4 bases outside the gene matches. The CDR3 totals 14 residues. The CDR3 spells CASSLSGGAFEQYF. The CDR3 DNA reads TGTGCCAGCAGCTTAAGCGGGGGGGCTTTCGAGCAGTACTTC.

This chain joins TRBV15 and TRBJ1-5; no clear D. CDR1 and CDR2 from the germline V gene are LNHNV and YYDKDF (reference sequence). The ends were cut back, 0 bases at V and 7 bases at J, with 10 bases in the middle. The CDR3 loop spans 14 amino acids. CDR3 protein: CATSRDYAGQPQHF. DNA for the CDR3: TGTGCCACCAGCAGAGATTACGCGGGGCAGCCCCAGCATTTT.

The CDR3 loop is CASSLTGYQETQYF. The CDR3, as DNA: TGTGCCAGCAGTTTGACAGGGTATCAAGAGACCCAGTACTTC. The chain carries TRBV7-2 and TRBJ2-5, with 7 bases matching TRBD1. The CDR3 length is 14 residues. Looked up from germline, CDR1 is SGHTA and CDR2 is FQGNSA. After removal of 6 bases from V and 2 bases from J, the junction contained 6 bases not matched to a gene. Using reference TRBV7-2 and TRBJ2-5 for the parts outside the CDR3, the full variable domain is GAGVSQSPSNKVTEKGKDVELRCDPISGHTALYWYRQSLGQGLEFLIYFQGNSAPDKSGLPSDRFSAERTGGSVSTLTIQRTQQEDSAVYLCASSLTGYQETQYFGPGTRLLVL.

J is TRBJ2-2 and V is TRBV2; the D is unclear. The CDR3 is 15 amino acids. Germline assignment: CDR1 SNHLY and CDR2 FYNNEI. Trimming removed 2 bases from V and 4 bases from J, with 11 bases in between. The CDR3, as DNA: TGTGCCAGCAGTGAAAACGAGCTACGCACCGGGGAGCTGTTTTTT. The encoded protein is CASSENELRTGELFF.

The J gene is TRBJ1-6, the V gene TRBV5-5, with 8 bases identical to TRBD1. Germline V gene sequence: CDR1 SGHKS, CDR2 YYEKEE (reference sequence). CDR3 size: 15 residues. V lost 4 bases and J lost 7; bases outside the gene matches: 7. The CDR3 DNA reads TGTGCCAGCAGCCAGACAGGGGTCGAGAATTCACCCCTCCACTTT. The encoded protein is CASSQTGVENSPLHF.

The chain is built from TRBV7-9 and TRBJ1-5, with D unclear. The CDR3 has 12 residues. Per the germline V gene, CDR1 is SEHNR and CDR2 is FQNEAQ (reference sequence). V was shortened by 1 base and J by 14 bases, with 12 bases between the two germline ends. CDR3 nucleotides: TGTGCCAGCAGCTTAGGAGTGGGGAGGGAGCATTTT. The encoded protein is CASSLGVGREHF.

The chain employs TRBV7-3 and TRBJ1-1; TRBD1 is a possible D gene (6 bases). Germline V gene lookup returns CDR1 SGHTA and CDR2 FQGTGA. The CDR3 runs to 15 residues. The germline V and J ends were trimmed by 4 bases and 0 bases, with 12 bases remaining between them. CDR3 residues: CASSSRGGLNTEAFF. The CDR3, as DNA: TGTGCCAGCAGCTCCAGGGGAGGGTTGAACACTGAAGCTTTCTTT.

The chain joins TRBV2 to TRBJ1-6; TRBD1 matches 7 bases. From germline, CDR1 is SNHLY and CDR2 FYNNEI. The V and J ends lost 6 bases and 4 bases, in that order; junction bases with no gene match: 3. The CDR3 sequence is 14 residues long. CDR3: CASRTGTYNSPLHF. DNA of the CDR3: TGTGCCAGCAGGACAGGGACTTATAATTCACCCCTCCACTTT.

CDR3 sequence reads: CASSLEGISNQPQHF. The CDR3 nucleotides are TGTGCCAGCAGCCTGGAGGGGATTAGCAATCAGCCCCAGCATTTT. V and J are TRBV9 and TRBJ1-5, with a weak D call TRBD1 (5 bases). This CDR3 has 15 residues. V lost 4 bases to trimming and J lost 0 bases, with 11 bases between them. Germline CDR1 and CDR2: SGDLS and YYNGEE.

This clone was found once. This rearrangement joins TRBV5-1 to TRBJ1-2, with 8 bases fitting TRBD1. After removal of 3 bases from V and 7 bases from J, the junction contained 11 bases not matched to a gene. In germline, CDR1 is SGHRS, CDR2 YFSETQ. This CDR3 region has 15 residues. This chain's CDR3 is CASSSDARGLPGYTF. The DNA for the CDR3 is TGCGCCAGCAGCTCCGACGCCAGGGGGCTTCCTGGCTACACCTTC.

The chain is built from TRBV7-2 and TRBJ2-5; 7 nucleotides agree with TRBD2. Germline V gene data show CDR1 as SGHTA and CDR2 as FQGNSA. The CDR3 loop spans 13 amino acids. The V gene end was trimmed by 5 bases and the J gene end by 7 bases; junction bases not matched to a gene: 7. CDR3 sequence: CASSQSGAPTQYF. Written as DNA, the CDR3 is TGTGCCAGCAGCCAAAGCGGGGCACCGACCCAGTACTTC.

Points on this clone: The junction departs from germline at one end; a sequencing error may be responsible. The chain is built from TRBV5-6 and TRBJ2-7; 7 bases are shared with TRBD1. The CDR3 covers 12 residues. Germline CDR1 reads SGHDT; CDR2 reads YYEEEE. CDR3 sequence (DNA): TGTGCCAGCAGCACCTCATGGACAGGTGGGAACTTC. Translated: CASSTSWTGGNF.

The chain joins TRBV7-2 to TRBJ2-7; D call uncertain. The germline V gene encodes CDR1 SGHTA and CDR2 FQGNSA. V was trimmed by 2 bases and J by 0 bases, leaving 5 bases between them. The CDR3 loop spans 13 amino acids. CDR3 bases: TGTGCCAGCAGCTTATACAGCTCCTACGAGCAGTACTTC. Amino acid sequence: CASSLYSSYEQYF.

The chain couples TRBV9 to TRBJ1-4; 7 nucleotides line up with TRBD1. Germline V CDR1 and CDR2: SGDLS, YYNGEE. Germline trimming cut 3 bases from V and 13 bases from J; bases unmatched to any gene: 6. The CDR3 loop spans 12 amino acids. In DNA, the CDR3 is TGTGCCAGCAGCGCCGAGGGGGCTCGACTGTTTTTT. This gives the protein CASSAEGARLFF.

The CDR3 reads CAWNGGALNQETQYF. The DNA for the CDR3 is TGTGCCTGGAATGGAGGGGCCCTGAACCAAGAGACCCAGTACTTC. The chain recombines TRBV30 with TRBJ2-5, with D perhaps TRBD2 (6 bases). V lost 4 bases, J lost 0 bases, and 15 bases lay in between. This CDR3 contains 15 residues. From germline, CDR1 is GTSNPN and CDR2 SVGIG (reference sequence).